This T cell receptor (beta chain) was obtained from a study of chemoradiotherapy in HPV16-positive cancers. Findings and limits, study-wide: The functional HPV-specific definition rests on just a couple of HPV16-positive patients. Candidate HPV-specific clones and E7-related TCR motifs grew in tumor during treatment.

Repertoires were sampled repeatedly during chemoradiotherapy. Comments on this clone: What it recognizes is unknown.

Trimming at V came to 7 bases and at J to 8 bases, leaving 10 bases not matched to a gene. The CDR3 runs to 14 residues. The V gene's germline CDR1 is MNHEY and CDR2 SMNVEV (reference sequence). Sequencing was performed with immunoSEQ multiplex PCR; in TCRdb, only in-frame clones are kept and a portion is missing. The sample contains some 2,000 clones, 73% of which appear only once. This rearrangement joins TRBV27 to TRBJ2-4, with 8 nucleotides matching TRBD2. This TCR derives from a human donor with HPV-associated anogenital cancer. This material was obtained from a patient who underwent chemoradiotherapy. CDR3 sequence reads: CASTPRGGKHIQYF. In DNA form, the CDR3 reads TGTGCCAGCACGCCTCGGGGGGGTAAGCACATTCAGTACTTC.